This TCR beta chain was observed in a study of control samples from healthy donors and cancer patients. The CDR3 is made up of 16 amino acids. Per the germline V gene, CDR1 is SGHTA and CDR2 is FQGNSA. Trimming pared 1 base from V and 9 bases from J, leaving 22 bases between. Sequencing was performed with immunoSEQ multiplex PCR; in TCRdb, only in-frame clones are kept and a portion is missing. Altogether tens of thousands of clones are present, 80% being singletons, with the ten largest covering 10%. The clonotype originates from a man in his sixties or seventies in good health. Specimen: blood. V is TRBV7-2 and J is TRBJ2-7, with D maybe TRBD2 (7 bases). CDR3 residues: CASSLGGAGALFGQYF. For the CDR3, the DNA is TGTGCCAGCAGCTTAGGTGGGGCGGGGGCTCTCTTCGGGCAGTACTTC.